This entry lists 9 T cell receptor beta chains sequenced from one sample in a study of T cell responses to AZD1222 COVID-19 vaccine. Method: immunoSEQ multiplex PCR; TCRdb's copy keeps in-frame clones and lacks some. The table records about 130,000 clones, around 90% of them present only once. The material sequenced was peripheral blood, taken 28 days after the second AZD1222 dose. The receptors come from an adult who received the AZD1222 COVID-19 vaccine.

The chain is built from TRBV11-2 and TRBJ2-5, with 9 positions matching TRBD2. V shed 1 base and J 3 bases; nucleotides not matched to a gene: 6. This CDR3 comprises 16 residues. Germline CDR1 and CDR2: SGHAT and FQNNGV. CDR3 bases: TGTGCCAGCAGCTTAGGTGGGCTAGCGGGGAAAGAGACCCAGTACTTC. This translates into CASSLGGLAGKETQYF.

Comment on this clone: Additional DNA sequences in this sample encode the identical CDR3. The chain is built from TRBV5-1 and TRBJ2-7; D not resolved. Trimming removed 4 bases from V and 0 bases from J, with 2 bases in between. Germline V gene lookup returns CDR1 SGHRS and CDR2 YFSETQ. The CDR3 spans 11 residues. The CDR3 coding sequence is TGCGCCAGCAGCGACTCCTACGAGCAGTACTTC. Translating gives CASSDSYEQYF. Together with reference TRBV5-1 and TRBJ2-7, the CDR3 gives the full variable domain: KAGVTQTPRYLIKTRGQQVTLSCSPISGHRSVSWYQQTPGQGLQFLFEYFSETQRNKGNFPGRFSGRQFSNSRSEMNVSTLELGDSALYLCASSDSYEQYFGPGTRLTVT.

V is TRBV18 and J is TRBJ1-4; tentatively, D is TRBD1 (5 bases). CDR3 length equals 11 residues. Trimming removed 5 bases at V and 14 bases at J, with 12 bases between. Germline CDR1 and CDR2: KGHSH and LQKENI. The CDR3 sequence: CASSSQGPLFF. CDR3 DNA: TGTGCCAGCTCATCCCAGGGACCCCTGTTTTTT.

The chain carries TRBV7-8 and TRBJ1-3; 7 bases match TRBD1. V lost 5 bases to trimming and J lost 0 bases; unmatched junction nucleotides: 10. The CDR3 covers 17 residues. Germline V gene data show CDR1 as SGHVS and CDR2 as FQNEAQ. In nucleotides, the CDR3 is TGTGCCAGCAGCCTGGGACAGTTCGGTCTCTCTGGAAACACCATATATTTT. It codes for CASSLGQFGLSGNTIYF.

CDR3 amino acids: CASSPGQVYGYTF. As DNA, the CDR3 is TGTGCCAGCAGCCCCGGACAGGTCTATGGCTACACCTTC. This chain links TRBV11-2 with TRBJ1-2; 7 positions agree with TRBD1. The CDR3 has 13 residues. V shed 5 bases, J shed 4 bases, and the junction held 4 bases outside the gene matches. Germline V gives CDR1 SGHAT, CDR2 FQNNGV.

This rearrangement joins TRBV5-4 to TRBJ2-3; unclear D gene. The CDR3 extends over 14 amino acids. V lost 7 bases, J lost 0 bases, and 12 bases lay in between. Germline CDR1 reads SGHNT; CDR2 reads YYREEE (reference sequence). CDR3 nucleotide sequence: TGTGCCAGCCGAAGTCAATTTAGCACAGATACGCAGTATTTT. Protein product: CASRSQFSTDTQYF.

This chain links TRBV2 with TRBJ1-5; possible D gene TRBD1, 6 bases. This CDR3 has 12 amino acids. Germline CDR1 and CDR2: SNHLY and FYNNEI. V was pared by 4 bases and J by 7 bases, with 8 bases between. CDR3 in amino acids: CASSVRGQPQHF. The CDR3 DNA sequence: TGTGCCAGCAGTGTCAGGGGACAGCCCCAGCATTTT.

This sequence joins TRBV7-2 and TRBJ1-5; D is possibly TRBD1 (5 bases). V lost 4 bases to trimming and J lost 11 bases, with 21 bases between them. The germline V gene encodes CDR1 SGHTA and CDR2 FQGNSA. The CDR3 totals 15 residues. CDR3 bases: TGTGCCAGCAGCTCGCAATCGGGACCCGTCTGGTCCCAGCATTTT. This translates into CASSSQSGPVWSQHF.

The chain joins TRBV6-5 to TRBJ1-5; D gene unclear. CDR1 and CDR2 (germline): MNHEY, SVGAGI. The CDR3 is 12 amino acids. With 6 bases removed from V and 0 bases from J, the gap between germline ends came to 3 bases. The CDR3 DNA sequence: TGTGCCAGCAGAAGTAGCAATCAGCCCCAGCATTTT. Amino acid sequence: CASRSSNQPQHF.